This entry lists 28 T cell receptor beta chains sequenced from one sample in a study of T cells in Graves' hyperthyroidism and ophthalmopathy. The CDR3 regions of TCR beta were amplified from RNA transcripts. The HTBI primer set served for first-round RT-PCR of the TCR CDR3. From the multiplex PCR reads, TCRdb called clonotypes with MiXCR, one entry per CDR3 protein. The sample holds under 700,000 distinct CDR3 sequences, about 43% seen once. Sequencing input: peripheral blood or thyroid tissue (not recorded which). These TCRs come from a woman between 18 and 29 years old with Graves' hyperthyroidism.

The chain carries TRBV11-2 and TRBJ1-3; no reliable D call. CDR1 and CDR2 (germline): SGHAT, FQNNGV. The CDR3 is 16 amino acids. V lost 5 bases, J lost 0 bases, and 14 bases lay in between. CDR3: CASSRIQSISGNTIYF. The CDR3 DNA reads TGTGCCAGCAGCCGGATACAGAGTATCTCTGGAAACACCATATATTTT.

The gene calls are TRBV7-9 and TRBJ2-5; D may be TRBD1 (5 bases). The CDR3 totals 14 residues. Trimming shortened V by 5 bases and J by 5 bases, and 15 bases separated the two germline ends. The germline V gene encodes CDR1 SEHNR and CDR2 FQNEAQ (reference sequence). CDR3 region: CASSQTATSETQYF. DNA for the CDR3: TGTGCCAGCAGCCAGACAGCGACCAGTGAGACCCAGTACTTC.

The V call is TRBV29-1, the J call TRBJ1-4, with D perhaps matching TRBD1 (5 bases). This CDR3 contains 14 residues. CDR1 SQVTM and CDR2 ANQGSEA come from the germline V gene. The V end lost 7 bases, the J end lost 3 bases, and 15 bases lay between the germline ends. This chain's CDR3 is CSAPLGGSNEKLFF. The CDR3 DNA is TGCAGCGCCCCACTCGGGGGATCTAATGAAAAACTGTTTTTT. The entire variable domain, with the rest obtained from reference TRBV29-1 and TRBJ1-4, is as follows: SAVISQKPSRDICQRGTSLTIQCQVDSQVTMMFWYRQQPGQSLTLIATANQGSEATYESGFVIDKFPISRPNLTFSTLTVSNMSPEDSSIYLCSAPLGGSNEKLFFGSGTQLSVL.

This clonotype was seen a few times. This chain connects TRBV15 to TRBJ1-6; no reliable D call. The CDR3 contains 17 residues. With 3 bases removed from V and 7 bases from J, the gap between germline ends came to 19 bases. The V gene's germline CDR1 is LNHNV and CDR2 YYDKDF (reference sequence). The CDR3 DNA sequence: TGTGCCACCAGCAGTGCCCAACGGGAGGGTCGGAATTCACCCCTCCACTTT. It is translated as CATSSAQREGRNSPLHF.

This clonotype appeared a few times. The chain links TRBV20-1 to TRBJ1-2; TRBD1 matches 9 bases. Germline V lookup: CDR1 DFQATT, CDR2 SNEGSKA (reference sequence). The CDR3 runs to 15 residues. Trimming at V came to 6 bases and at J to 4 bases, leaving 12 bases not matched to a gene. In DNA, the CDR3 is TGCAGTGCCACCCTAGGACAGGGGACGTTCTATGGCTACACCTTC. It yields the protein CSATLGQGTFYGYTF.

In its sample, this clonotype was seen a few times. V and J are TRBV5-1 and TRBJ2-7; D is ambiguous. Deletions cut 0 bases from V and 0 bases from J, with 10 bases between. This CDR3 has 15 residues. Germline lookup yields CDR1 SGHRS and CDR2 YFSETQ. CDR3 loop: CASSLGASSSYEQYF. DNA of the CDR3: TGCGCCAGCAGCTTGGGGGCGTCGAGCTCCTACGAGCAGTACTTC. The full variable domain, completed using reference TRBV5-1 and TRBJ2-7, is KAGVTQTPRYLIKTRGQQVTLSCSPISGHRSVSWYQQTPGQGLQFLFEYFSETQRNKGNFPGRFSGRQFSNSRSEMNVSTLELGDSALYLCASSLGASSSYEQYFGPGTRLTVT.

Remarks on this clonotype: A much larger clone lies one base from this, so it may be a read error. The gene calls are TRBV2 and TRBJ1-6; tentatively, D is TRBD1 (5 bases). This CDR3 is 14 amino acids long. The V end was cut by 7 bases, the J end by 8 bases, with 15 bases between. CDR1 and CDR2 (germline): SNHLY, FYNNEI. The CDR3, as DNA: TGTGCCAGCACCGGGGCAGGGTTTGATTCACCCCTCCACTTT. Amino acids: CASTGAGFDSPLHF.

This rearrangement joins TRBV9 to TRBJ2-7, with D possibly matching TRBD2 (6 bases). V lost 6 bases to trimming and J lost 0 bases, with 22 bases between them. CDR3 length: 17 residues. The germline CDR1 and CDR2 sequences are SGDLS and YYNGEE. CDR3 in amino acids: CASMPSSGTGSSYEQYF. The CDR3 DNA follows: TGTGCCAGCATGCCTTCCTCTGGGACTGGGAGCTCCTACGAGCAGTACTTC.

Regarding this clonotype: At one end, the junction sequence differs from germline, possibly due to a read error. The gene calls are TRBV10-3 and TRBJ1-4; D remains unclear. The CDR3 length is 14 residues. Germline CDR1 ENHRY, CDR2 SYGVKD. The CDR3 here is CAISREPANEKLLF. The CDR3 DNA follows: TGTGCCATCAGCCGGGAGCCCGCTAATGAAAAACTGCTTTTT.

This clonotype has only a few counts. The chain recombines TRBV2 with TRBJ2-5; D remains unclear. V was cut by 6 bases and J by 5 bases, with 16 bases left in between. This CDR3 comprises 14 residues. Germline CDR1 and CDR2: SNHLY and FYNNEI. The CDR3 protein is CASSQGRLTETQYF. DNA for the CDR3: TGTGCCAGCAGCCAAGGCAGACTCACGGAGACCCAGTACTTC.

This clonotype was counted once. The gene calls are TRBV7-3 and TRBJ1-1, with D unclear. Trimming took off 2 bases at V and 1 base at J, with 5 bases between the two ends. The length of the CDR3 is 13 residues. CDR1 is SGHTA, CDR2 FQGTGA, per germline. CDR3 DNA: TGTGCCAGCAGCTTACACTCGAACACTGAAGCTTTCTTT. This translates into CASSLHSNTEAFF.

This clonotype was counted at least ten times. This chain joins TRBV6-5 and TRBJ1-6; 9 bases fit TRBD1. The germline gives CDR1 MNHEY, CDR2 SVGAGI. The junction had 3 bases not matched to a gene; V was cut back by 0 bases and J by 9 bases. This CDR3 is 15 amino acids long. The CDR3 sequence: CASSYSYRGLSPLHF. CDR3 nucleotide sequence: TGTGCCAGCAGTTACTCTTACAGGGGGCTTTCACCCCTCCACTTT.

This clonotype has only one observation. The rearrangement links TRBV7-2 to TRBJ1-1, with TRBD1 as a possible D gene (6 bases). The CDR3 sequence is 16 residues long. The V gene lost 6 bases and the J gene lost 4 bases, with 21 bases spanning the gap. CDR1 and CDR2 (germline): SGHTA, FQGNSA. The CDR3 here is CASRVPQTGRGTEAFF. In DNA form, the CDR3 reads TGTGCCAGCAGAGTACCACAGACAGGTCGGGGCACTGAAGCTTTCTTT.

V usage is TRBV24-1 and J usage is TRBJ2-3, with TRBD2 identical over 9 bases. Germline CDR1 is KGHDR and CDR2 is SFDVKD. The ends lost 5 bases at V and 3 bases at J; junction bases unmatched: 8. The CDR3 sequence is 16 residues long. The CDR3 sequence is CATSAPQAGGTDTQYF. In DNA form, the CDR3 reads TGTGCCACCAGTGCCCCCCAGGCGGGAGGGACAGATACGCAGTATTTT.

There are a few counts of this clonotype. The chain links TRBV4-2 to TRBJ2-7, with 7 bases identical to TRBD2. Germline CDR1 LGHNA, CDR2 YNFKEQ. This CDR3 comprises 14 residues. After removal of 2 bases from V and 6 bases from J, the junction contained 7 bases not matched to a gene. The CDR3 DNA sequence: TGTGCCAGCAGCCAACTAGCGGTATCATCCGAGCAGTACTTC. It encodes CASSQLAVSSEQYF.

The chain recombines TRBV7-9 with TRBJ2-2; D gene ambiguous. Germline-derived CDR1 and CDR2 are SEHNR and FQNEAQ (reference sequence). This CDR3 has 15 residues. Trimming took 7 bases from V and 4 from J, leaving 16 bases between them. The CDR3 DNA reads TGTGCCAGCATAAGCTTATTGGTGGCCACCGGGGAGCTGTTTTTT. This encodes CASISLLVATGELFF.

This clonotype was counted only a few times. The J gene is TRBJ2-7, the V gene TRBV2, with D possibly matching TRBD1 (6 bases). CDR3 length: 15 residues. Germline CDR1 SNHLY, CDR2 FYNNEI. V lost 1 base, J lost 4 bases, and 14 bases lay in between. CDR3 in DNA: TGTGCCAGCAGTGAAGTTAGGGGGTCGGTTTACGAGCAGTACTTC. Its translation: CASSEVRGSVYEQYF.

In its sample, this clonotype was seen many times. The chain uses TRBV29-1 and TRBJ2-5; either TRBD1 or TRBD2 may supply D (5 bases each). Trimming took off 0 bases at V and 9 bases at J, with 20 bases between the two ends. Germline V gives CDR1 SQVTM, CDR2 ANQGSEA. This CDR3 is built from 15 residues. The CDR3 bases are TGCAGCGTTGAAGATCTCACCCCCGAGGGGAGCGCCCAGTACTTC. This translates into CSVEDLTPEGSAQYF.

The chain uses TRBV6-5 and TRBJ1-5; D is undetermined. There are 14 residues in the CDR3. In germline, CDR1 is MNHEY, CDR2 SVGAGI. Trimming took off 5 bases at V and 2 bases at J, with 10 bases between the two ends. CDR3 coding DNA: TGTGCCAGCAGTCCCGGGGTAGGCAATCAGCCCCAGCATTTT. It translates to CASSPGVGNQPQHF.

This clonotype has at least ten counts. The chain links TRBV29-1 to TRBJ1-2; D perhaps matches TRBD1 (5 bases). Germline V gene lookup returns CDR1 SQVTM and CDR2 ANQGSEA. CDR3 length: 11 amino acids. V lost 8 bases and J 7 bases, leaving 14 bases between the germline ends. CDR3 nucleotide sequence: TGCAGCTACGGGGGGGAACTTGGCTACACCTTC. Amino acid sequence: CSYGGELGYTF. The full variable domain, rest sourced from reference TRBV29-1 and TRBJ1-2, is SAVISQKPSRDICQRGTSLTIQCQVDSQVTMMFWYRQQPGQSLTLIATANQGSEATYESGFVIDKFPISRPNLTFSTLTVSNMSPEDSSIYLCSYGGELGYTFGSGTRLTVV.

CDR3 sequence (DNA): TGCGCCAGCAGCATAGATCGGGAGCAGTACTTC. It specifies CASSIDREQYF. This chain uses TRBV5-1 with TRBJ2-7; D is unresolved. CDR3 length: 11 amino acids. Germline V lookup: CDR1 SGHRS, CDR2 YFSETQ. Trimming shortened V by 4 bases and J by 7 bases, and 9 bases separated the two germline ends.

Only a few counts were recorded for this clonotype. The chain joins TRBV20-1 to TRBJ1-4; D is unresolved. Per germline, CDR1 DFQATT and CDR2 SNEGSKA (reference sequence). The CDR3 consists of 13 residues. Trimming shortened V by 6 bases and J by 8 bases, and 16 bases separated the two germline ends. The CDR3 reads CSATDRYPEKLFF. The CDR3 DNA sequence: TGCAGTGCGACGGACCGGTATCCCGAAAAACTGTTTTTT.

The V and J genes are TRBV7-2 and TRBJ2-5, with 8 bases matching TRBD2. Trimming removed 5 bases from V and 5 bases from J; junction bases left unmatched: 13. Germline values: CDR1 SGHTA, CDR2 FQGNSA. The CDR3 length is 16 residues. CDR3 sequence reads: CASSQEGQAGVETQYF. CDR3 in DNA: TGTGCCAGCAGCCAAGAAGGGCAAGCGGGAGTGGAGACCCAGTACTTC.

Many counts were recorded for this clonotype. CDR3 bases: TGTGCCACCAGCAGAGATCAGGGGGCCCAGACCCAGTACTTC. Residues: CATSRDQGAQTQYF. This chain links TRBV15 with TRBJ2-5; 8 bases agree with TRBD1. The CDR3 is 14 residues long. V lost 0 bases to trimming and J lost 6 bases; unmatched junction nucleotides: 3. CDR1 and CDR2 (germline): LNHNV, YYDKDF (reference sequence).

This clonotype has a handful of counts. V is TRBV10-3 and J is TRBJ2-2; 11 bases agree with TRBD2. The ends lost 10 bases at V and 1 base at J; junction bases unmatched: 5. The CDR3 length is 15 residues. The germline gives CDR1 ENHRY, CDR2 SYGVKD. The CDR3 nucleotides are TGTGCCACCAAGGGACTAGCGGAGAACACCGGGGAGCTGTTTTTT. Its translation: CATKGLAENTGELFF.

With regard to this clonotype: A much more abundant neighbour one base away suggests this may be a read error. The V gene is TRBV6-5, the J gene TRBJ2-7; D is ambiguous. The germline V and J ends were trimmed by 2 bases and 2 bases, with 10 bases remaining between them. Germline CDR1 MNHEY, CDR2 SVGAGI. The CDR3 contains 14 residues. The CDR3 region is CASSYGPTPYEQYF. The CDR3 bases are TGTGCCAGCAGTTACGGGCCGACCCCCTACGAGCAGTACTTC.

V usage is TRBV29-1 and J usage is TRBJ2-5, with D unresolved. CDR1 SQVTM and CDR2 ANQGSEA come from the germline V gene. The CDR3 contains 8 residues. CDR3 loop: CRPETQYF. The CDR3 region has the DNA TGCAGGCCTGAGACCCAGTACTTC. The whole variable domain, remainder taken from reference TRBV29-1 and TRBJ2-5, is SAVISQKPSRDICQRGTSLTIQCQVDSQVTMMFWYRQQPGQSLTLIATANQGSEATYESGFVIDKFPISRPNLTFSTLTVSNMSPEDSSIYLCRPETQYFGPGTRLLVL.

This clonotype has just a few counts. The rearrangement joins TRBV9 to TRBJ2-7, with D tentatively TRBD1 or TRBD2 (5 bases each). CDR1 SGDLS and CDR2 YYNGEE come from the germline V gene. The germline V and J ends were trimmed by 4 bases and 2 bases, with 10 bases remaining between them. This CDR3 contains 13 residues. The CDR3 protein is CASSRGPTYEQYF. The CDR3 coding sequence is TGTGCCAGCAGCCGGGGACCCACCTACGAGCAGTACTTC.